The rows below give T cell receptor beta chains drawn from one sample of a study of T-cell reconstitution after alpha-beta-depleted transplantation in children. Via MiXCR, TCRdb re-called the PCR reads, giving one row per CDR3 protein. The sample contains almost 400,000 distinct CDR3 sequences, 20% of which appear only once. This specimen consisted of PBMCs from the stem cell graft donor, obtained from the stem cell graft. These receptors all stem from a human donor who donated a stem cell graft to a child with acute myeloid leukemia. Each CDR3 is given without its conserved first and last residue.

v_gene: TRBV7-9
CDR3aa: ASSPSAGETYEQY

v_gene: TRBV15
CDR3aa: ATSKRGGMNTEAF

v_gene: TRBV29-1
CDR3aa: SVAAGTDTQY

v_gene: TRBV9
CDR3aa: ASSPQPGRINEQF

v_gene: TRBV12-3/TRBV12-4
CDR3aa: ASSINTEQY

v_gene: TRBV24-1
CDR3aa: ATSDSFVGQGYNEQF

v_gene: TRBV7-8
CDR3aa: ASSLEREGTDTQY

v_gene: TRBV12-3/TRBV12-4
CDR3aa: ASGESLLVAF

v_gene: TRBV7-8
CDR3aa: ASSLTGTEGYGYT

v_gene: TRBV15
CDR3aa: ATSRDSLSANEQF

v_gene: TRBV28
CDR3aa: ASRKQGSATDTQY

v_gene: TRBV12-3/TRBV12-4
CDR3aa: ASSLTASGNTIY

v_gene: TRBV12-3/TRBV12-4
CDR3aa: ASSWDRGQVNYGYT

v_gene: TRBV20-1
CDR3aa: SAGDGPGHSGANVLT

v_gene: TRBV12-3/TRBV12-4
CDR3aa: ASSIGPRRTGELF

v_gene: TRBV5-1
CDR3aa: ASSLGTDYRGETQY

v_gene: TRBV28
CDR3aa: ASSHTPGEYNEQF

v_gene: TRBV27
CDR3aa: ASSPLGDYNSPLH

v_gene: TRBV12-3/TRBV12-4
CDR3aa: ASSQTGTNSPLH

v_gene: TRBV20-1
CDR3aa: SASRTTQETQY

v_gene: TRBV28
CDR3aa: ASTYSHTYSGANVLT

v_gene: TRBV20-1
CDR3aa: SAGAGANSYEQY

v_gene: TRBV7-2
CDR3aa: ASSLGGFLAGFEQF

v_gene: TRBV28
CDR3aa: ASSLPSGSLDEQF

v_gene: TRBV20-1
CDR3aa: SARLDNGELF

v_gene: TRBV13
CDR3aa: ASSAGNYEQY

v_gene: TRBV4-3
CDR3aa: ASSQDFAGGSYNEQF

v_gene: TRBV4-2
CDR3aa: ASSQAGRRSGELF